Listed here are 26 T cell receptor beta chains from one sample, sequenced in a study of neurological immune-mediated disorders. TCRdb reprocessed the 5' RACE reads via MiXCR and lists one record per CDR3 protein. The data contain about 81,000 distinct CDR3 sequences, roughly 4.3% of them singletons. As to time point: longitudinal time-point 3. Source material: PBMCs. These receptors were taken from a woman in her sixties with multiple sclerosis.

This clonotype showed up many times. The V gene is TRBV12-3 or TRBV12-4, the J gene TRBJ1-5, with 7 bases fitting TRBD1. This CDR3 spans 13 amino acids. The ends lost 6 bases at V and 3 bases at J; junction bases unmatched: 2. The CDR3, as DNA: TGTGCCAGCAGCCAGGGGGACAATCAGCCCCAGCATTTT. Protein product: CASSQGDNQPQHF.

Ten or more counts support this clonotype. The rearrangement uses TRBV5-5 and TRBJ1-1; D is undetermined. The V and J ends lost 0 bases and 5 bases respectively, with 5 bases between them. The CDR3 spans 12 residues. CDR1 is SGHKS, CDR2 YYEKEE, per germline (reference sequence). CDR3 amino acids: CASSLVETEAFF. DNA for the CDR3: TGTGCCAGCAGCTTGGTCGAGACTGAAGCTTTCTTT.

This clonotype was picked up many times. The chain's CDR3 is CSARDDSYEQYF. CDR3 sequence (DNA): TGCAGTGCTAGAGATGACAGCTACGAGCAGTACTTC. The V and J genes are TRBV20-1 and TRBJ2-7; TRBD1 is a possible D gene (5 bases). Per germline, CDR1 DFQATT and CDR2 SNEGSKA (reference sequence). This CDR3 is built from 12 residues. Trimming took 0 bases from V and 3 from J, leaving 6 bases between them.

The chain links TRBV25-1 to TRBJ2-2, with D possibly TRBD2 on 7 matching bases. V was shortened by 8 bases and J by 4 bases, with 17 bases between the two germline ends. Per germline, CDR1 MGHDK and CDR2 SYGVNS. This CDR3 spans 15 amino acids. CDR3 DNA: TGTGCCAGCCAACAGGGAGGGTTGGGCACCGGGGAGCTGTTTTTT. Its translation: CASQQGGLGTGELFF.

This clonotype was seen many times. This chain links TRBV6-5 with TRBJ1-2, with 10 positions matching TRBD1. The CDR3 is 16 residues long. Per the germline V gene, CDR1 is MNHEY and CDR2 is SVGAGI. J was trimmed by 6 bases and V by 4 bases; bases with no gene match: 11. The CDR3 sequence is CASSSIFGTGDNGYTF. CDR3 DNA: TGTGCCAGCAGTTCCATATTTGGGACAGGGGATAATGGCTACACCTTC.

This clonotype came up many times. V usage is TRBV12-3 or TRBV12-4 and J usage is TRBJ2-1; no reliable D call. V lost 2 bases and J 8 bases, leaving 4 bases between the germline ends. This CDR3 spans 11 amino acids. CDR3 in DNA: TGTGCCAGCAGTTTATTGGATGAGCAGTTCTTC. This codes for CASSLLDEQFF.

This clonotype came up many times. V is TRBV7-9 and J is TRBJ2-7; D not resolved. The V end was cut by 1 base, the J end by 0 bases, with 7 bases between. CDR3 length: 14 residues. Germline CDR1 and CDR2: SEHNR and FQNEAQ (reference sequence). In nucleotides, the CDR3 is TGTGCCAGCAGCTTAGAGGTTAGCTCCTACGAGCAGTACTTC. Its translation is CASSLEVSSYEQYF. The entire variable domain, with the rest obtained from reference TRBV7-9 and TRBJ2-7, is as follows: DTGVSQNPRHKITKRGQNVTFRCDPISEHNRLYWYRQTLGQGPEFLTYFQNEAQLEKSRLLSDRFSAERPKGSFSTLEIQRTEQGDSAMYLCASSLEVSSYEQYFGPGTRLTVT.

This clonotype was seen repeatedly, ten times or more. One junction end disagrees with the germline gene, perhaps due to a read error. In DNA form, the CDR3 reads TGTGCTAGCAGCTTAGGAACCCCCGACAGGTTGGGCACCGGGGAGCTGTTTTTT. This encodes CASSLGTPDRLGTGELFF. This chain links TRBV7-7 with TRBJ2-2, with D perhaps TRBD1 (6 bases). The CDR3 is made up of 18 amino acids. Germline V gene lookup returns CDR1 SSHAT and CDR2 FNYEAQ (reference sequence).

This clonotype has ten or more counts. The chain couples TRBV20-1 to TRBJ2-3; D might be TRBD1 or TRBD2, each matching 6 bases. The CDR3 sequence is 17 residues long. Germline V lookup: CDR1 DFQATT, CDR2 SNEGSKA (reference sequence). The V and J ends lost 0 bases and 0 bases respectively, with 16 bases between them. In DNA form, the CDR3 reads TGCAGTGCTAGAGATCGAGGGGGGCAGTTTAGCACAGATACGCAGTATTTT. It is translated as CSARDRGGQFSTDTQYF.

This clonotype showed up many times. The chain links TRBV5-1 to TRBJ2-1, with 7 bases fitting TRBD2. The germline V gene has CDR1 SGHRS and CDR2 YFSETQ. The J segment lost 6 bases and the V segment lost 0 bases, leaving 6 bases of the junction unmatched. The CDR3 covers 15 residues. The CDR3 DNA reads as TGCGCCAGCAGCTTGGCCCGGGGAGGGGTCAATGAGCAGTTCTTC. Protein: CASSLARGGVNEQFF.

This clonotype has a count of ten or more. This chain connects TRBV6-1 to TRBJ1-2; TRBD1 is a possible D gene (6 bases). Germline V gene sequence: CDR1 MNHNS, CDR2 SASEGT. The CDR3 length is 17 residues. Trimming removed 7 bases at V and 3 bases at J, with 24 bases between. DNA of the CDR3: TGTGCCAGCATAGTTCAGCAGGGGTTATATTCTGACTATGGCTACACCTTC. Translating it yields CASIVQQGLYSDYGYTF.

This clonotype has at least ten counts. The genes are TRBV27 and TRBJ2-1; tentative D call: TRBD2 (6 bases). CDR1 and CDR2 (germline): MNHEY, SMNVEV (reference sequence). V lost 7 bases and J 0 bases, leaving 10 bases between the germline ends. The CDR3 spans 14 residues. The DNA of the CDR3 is TGTGCCAGCACGGAGGGAAGCTCCTACAATGAGCAGTTCTTC. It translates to CASTEGSSYNEQFF.

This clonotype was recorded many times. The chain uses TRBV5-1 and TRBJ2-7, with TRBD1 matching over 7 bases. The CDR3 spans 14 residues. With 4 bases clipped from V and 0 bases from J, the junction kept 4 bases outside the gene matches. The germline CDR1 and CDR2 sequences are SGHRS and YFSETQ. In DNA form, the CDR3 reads TGCGCCAGCAGCCCCGAGGGGGCCTCCTACGAGCAGTACTTC. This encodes CASSPEGASYEQYF.

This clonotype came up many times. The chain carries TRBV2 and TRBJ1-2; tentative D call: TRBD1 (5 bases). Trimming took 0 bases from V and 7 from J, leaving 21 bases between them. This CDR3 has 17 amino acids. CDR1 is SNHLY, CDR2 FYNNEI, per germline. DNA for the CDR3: TGTGCCAGCAGTGAAGCTGGGGCTACCTCCGCCCTGGTTGGCTACACCTTC. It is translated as CASSEAGATSALVGYTF.

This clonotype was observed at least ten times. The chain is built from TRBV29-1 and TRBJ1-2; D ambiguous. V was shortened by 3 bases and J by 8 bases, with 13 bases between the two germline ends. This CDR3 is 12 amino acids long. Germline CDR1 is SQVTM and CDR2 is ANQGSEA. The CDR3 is CSVERAGTGYTF. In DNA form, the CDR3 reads TGCAGCGTTGAGAGGGCAGGAACGGGCTACACCTTC.

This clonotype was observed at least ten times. The CDR3 coding sequence is TGCAGTGCTAGTTCGCGGGCTAGAAGCACAGATACGCAGTATTTT. Its translation is CSASSRARSTDTQYF. The gene calls are TRBV20-1 and TRBJ2-3; D possibly corresponds to TRBD2 (5 bases). Per germline, CDR1 DFQATT and CDR2 SNEGSKA (reference sequence). The V end lost 3 bases, the J end lost 0 bases, and 13 bases lay between the germline ends. This CDR3 comprises 15 residues.

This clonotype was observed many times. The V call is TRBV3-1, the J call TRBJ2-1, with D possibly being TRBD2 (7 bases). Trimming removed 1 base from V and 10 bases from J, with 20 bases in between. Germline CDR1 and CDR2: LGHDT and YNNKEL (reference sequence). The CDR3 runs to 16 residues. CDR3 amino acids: CASSQGLGGHAREQFF. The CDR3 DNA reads TGTGCCAGCAGCCAAGGCCTCGGGGGGCACGCACGGGAGCAGTTCTTC.

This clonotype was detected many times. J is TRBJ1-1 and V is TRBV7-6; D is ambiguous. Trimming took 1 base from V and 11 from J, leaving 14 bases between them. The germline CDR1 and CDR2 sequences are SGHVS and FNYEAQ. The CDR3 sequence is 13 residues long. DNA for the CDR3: TGTGCCAGCAGCTTAGGATGGGGAGTCAGCGCTTTCTTT. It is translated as CASSLGWGVSAFF.

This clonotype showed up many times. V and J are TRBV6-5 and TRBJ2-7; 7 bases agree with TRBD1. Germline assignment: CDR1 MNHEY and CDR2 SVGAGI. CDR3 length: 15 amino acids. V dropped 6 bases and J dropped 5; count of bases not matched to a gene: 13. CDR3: CASRTETGSFNEQYF. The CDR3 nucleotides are TGTGCCAGCAGAACCGAGACAGGGTCTTTCAACGAGCAGTACTTC.

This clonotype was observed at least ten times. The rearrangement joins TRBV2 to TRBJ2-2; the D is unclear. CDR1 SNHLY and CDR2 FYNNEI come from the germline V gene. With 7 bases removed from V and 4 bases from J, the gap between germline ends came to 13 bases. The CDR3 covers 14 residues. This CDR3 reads CASKYHGGTGELFF. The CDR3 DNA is TGTGCCAGCAAGTATCATGGCGGCACCGGGGAGCTGTTTTTT.

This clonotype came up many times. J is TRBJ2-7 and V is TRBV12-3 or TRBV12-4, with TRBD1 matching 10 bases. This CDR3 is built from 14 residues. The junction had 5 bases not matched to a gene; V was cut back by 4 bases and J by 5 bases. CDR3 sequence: CASSSTGGRDEQYF. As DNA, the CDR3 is TGTGCCAGCAGTTCGACAGGGGGCAGGGACGAGCAGTACTTC.

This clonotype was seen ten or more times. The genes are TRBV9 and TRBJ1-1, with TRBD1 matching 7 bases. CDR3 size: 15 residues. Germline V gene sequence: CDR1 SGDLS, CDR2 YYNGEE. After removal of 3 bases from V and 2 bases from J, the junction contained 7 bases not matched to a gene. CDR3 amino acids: CASSAPGQPNTEAFF. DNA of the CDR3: TGTGCCAGCAGCGCCCCGGGACAGCCAAACACTGAAGCTTTCTTT.

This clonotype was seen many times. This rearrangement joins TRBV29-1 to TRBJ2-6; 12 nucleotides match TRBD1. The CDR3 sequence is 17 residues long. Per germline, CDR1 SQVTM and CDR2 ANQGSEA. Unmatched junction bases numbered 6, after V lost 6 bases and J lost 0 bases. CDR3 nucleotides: TGCAGCGTCGCTGGGACAGGGGGCCTCTCTGGGGCCAACGTCCTGACTTTC. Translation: CSVAGTGGLSGANVLTF.

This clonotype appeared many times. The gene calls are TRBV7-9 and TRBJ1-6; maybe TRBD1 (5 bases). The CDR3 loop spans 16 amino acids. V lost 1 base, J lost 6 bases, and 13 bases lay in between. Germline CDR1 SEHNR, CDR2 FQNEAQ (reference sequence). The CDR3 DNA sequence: TGTGCCAGCAGCTTAGGGGGGACCTTCATTAATTCACCCCTCCACTTT. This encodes CASSLGGTFINSPLHF.

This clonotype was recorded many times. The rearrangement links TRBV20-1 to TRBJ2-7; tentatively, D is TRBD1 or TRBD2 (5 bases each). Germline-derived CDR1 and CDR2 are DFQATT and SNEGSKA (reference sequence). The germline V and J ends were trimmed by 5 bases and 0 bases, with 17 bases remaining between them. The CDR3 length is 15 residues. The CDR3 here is CSAPWVEGISYEQYF. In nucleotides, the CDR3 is TGCAGTGCTCCTTGGGTCGAGGGGATCTCCTACGAGCAGTACTTC.

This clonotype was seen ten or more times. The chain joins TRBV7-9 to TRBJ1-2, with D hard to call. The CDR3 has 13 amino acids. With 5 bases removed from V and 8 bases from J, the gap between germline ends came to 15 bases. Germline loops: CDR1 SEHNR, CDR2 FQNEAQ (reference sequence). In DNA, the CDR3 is TGTGCCAGCAGCCATCTGACCAGTGAAGGCTACACCTTC. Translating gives CASSHLTSEGYTF.